These 21 T cell receptor beta chains were all obtained from the same sample, sequenced in a study of cytomegalovirus exposure and HLA in healthy donors. With 60 Vbeta and 13 Jbeta primers, the PCR was carried out. Assay: immunoSEQ multiplex PCR; the TCRdb copy retains only in-frame clones and omits some. The sample lists approximately 150,000 clones; over 70% were seen once. The material sequenced was PBMCs. The source of these receptors is a man younger than 35 in good health and CMV-seropositive.

The chain has TRBV10-1 and TRBJ2-1; 12 bases align to TRBD2. Germline-derived CDR1 and CDR2 are WNHNN and SYGVQD (reference sequence). V was pared by 4 bases and J by 7 bases, with 11 bases of the junction left unmatched. This CDR3 contains 17 residues. CDR3 DNA: TGCGCCAGCAGTGCGACTAGCGGGAGCTCTGGGTCAAATGAGCAGTTCTTC. Protein product: CASSATSGSSGSNEQFF.

The rearrangement joins TRBV15 to TRBJ2-5; the match to TRBD2 covers 10 bases. The germline V gene encodes CDR1 LNHNV and CDR2 YYDKDF (reference sequence). This CDR3 has 17 residues. V lost 5 bases, J lost 4 bases, and 13 bases stayed unmatched. The CDR3 bases are TGTGCCACCAGCCCCCCAACTAGCGGGATTTCGGCAGAGACCCAGTACTTC. Translation gives CATSPPTSGISAETQYF. Combining the CDR3 with reference TRBV15 and TRBJ2-5 gives the whole variable domain DAMVIQNPRYQVTQFGKPVTLSCSQTLNHNVMYWYQQKSSQAPKLLFHYYDKDFNNEADTPDNFQSRRPNTSFCFLDIRSPGLGDTAMYLCATSPPTSGISAETQYFGPGTRLLVL.

The chain employs TRBV7-2 and TRBJ2-5, with 7 bases lining up with TRBD1. Germline V gives CDR1 SGHTA, CDR2 FQGNSA. V lost 1 base, J lost 0 bases, and 2 bases stayed unmatched. The CDR3 runs to 15 residues. In DNA form, the CDR3 reads TGTGCCAGCAGCTTAGGGACAGGCAACCAAGAGACCCAGTACTTC. The encoded protein is CASSLGTGNQETQYF.

The CDR3 region is CASSRTGREQYF. The CDR3 DNA sequence: TGTGCCAGCAGCCGGACAGGGCGGGAGCAGTACTTC. The V and J genes are TRBV5-6 and TRBJ2-7; TRBD1 aligns across 8 bases. CDR1 and CDR2 from the germline V gene are SGHDT and YYEEEE. The CDR3 loop spans 12 amino acids. The V gene end was trimmed by 4 bases and the J gene end by 7 bases; junction bases not matched to a gene: 4.

This clone has just one count. The chain couples TRBV4-2 to TRBJ2-5; D not resolved. The J call may be in error: the DNA end matches TRBJ2-7 better. The CDR3 runs 15 residues. Per the germline V gene, CDR1 is LGHNA and CDR2 is YNFKEQ. CDR3 loop: CASSQDFSPHYEQYF. In DNA form, the CDR3 reads TGTGCCAGCAGCCAAGATTTTTCACCCCATTACGAGCAGTACTTC.

The chain combines TRBV30 with TRBJ2-1; the match to TRBD2 covers 9 bases. The J segment lost 8 bases and the V segment lost 3 bases, leaving 2 bases of the junction unmatched. The V gene's germline CDR1 is GTSNPN and CDR2 SVGIG (reference sequence). The CDR3 covers 12 residues. The CDR3 DNA reads as TGTGCCTGGAGAGTAGCGGGGGATGAGCAGTTCTTC. Its translation: CAWRVAGDEQFF.

V and J are TRBV27 and TRBJ2-1; 13 bases map to TRBD2. The CDR3 runs 17 residues. J gave up 6 bases and V 1 base, and 6 bases lay outside the gene matches. The germline V gene has CDR1 MNHEY and CDR2 SMNVEV (reference sequence). The CDR3 DNA reads TGTGCCAGCAGTTTATTAGGGACTAGCGGGGACTTCAATGAGCAGTTCTTC. Its translation: CASSLLGTSGDFNEQFF.

This rearrangement joins TRBV30 to TRBJ1-5; 8 nucleotides align to TRBD1. V lost 2 bases, J lost 7 bases, and 7 bases stayed unmatched. The CDR3 consists of 14 residues. The germline V gene encodes CDR1 GTSNPN and CDR2 SVGIG (reference sequence). The CDR3, as DNA: TGTGCCTGGAGTCAACGACAGGGGCGGCAGCCCCAGCATTTT. This encodes CAWSQRQGRQPQHF.

This clone was detected only a few times. The chain links TRBV7-7 to TRBJ2-5; maybe TRBD2 (6 bases). CDR1 SSHAT and CDR2 FNYEAQ come from the germline V gene (reference sequence). V was clipped by 4 bases and J by 0 bases, with 12 bases between them. The CDR3 sequence is 15 residues long. The CDR3 coding sequence is TGTGCCAGCAGCTCCCAGGGACTGTACCAAGAGACCCAGTACTTC. Its protein product is CASSSQGLYQETQYF.

The chain has TRBV6-1 and TRBJ2-3; D perhaps matches TRBD2 (6 bases). V dropped 7 bases and J dropped 4 bases, with 18 bases sitting between them. The germline V gene has CDR1 MNHNS and CDR2 SASEGT. This CDR3 contains 15 residues. In DNA, the CDR3 is TGTGCCAGCACCCCATCTAGCGCCGGGTCAGATACGCAGTATTTT. This codes for CASTPSSAGSDTQYF.

This chain connects TRBV19 to TRBJ1-6; 7 bases are a match to TRBD1. The V and J ends lost 6 bases and 5 bases, in that order; junction bases with no gene match: 4. The CDR3 has 14 residues. Germline lookup yields CDR1 LNHDA and CDR2 SQIVND (reference sequence). This CDR3 reads CASSAGQHNSPLHF. CDR3 sequence (DNA): TGTGCCAGTAGCGCGGGACAGCATAATTCACCCCTCCACTTT.

The rearrangement links TRBV19 to TRBJ2-1, with D possibly TRBD2 on 5 matching bases. CDR3 length: 14 amino acids. Looked up from germline, CDR1 is LNHDA and CDR2 is SQIVND (reference sequence). Trimming took off 7 bases at V and 5 bases at J, with 15 bases between the two ends. The CDR3 here is CASTSPAGNNEQFF. CDR3 DNA: TGTGCCAGTACCTCACCCGCCGGGAACAATGAGCAGTTCTTC. Filled out from reference TRBV19 and TRBJ2-1, the complete variable domain reads DGGITQSPKYLFRKEGQNVTLSCEQNLNHDAMYWYRQDPGQGLRLIYYSQIVNDFQKGDIAEGYSVSREKKESFPLTVTSAQKNPTAFYLCASTSPAGNNEQFFGPGTRLTVL.

The chain combines TRBV11-3 with TRBJ1-2; the match to TRBD1 covers 8 bases. This CDR3 has 14 residues. Germline trimming cut 5 bases from V and 9 bases from J; bases unmatched to any gene: 11. The germline gives CDR1 SGHNT, CDR2 YENEEA. CDR3 in DNA: TGTGCCAGCAGCACCATTGGACAGGGTAACAGCTACACCTTC. Its protein is CASSTIGQGNSYTF.

The chain is built from TRBV19 and TRBJ2-5; a possible D gene is TRBD2 (5 bases). Germline V gives CDR1 LNHDA, CDR2 SQIVND (reference sequence). This CDR3 is 12 amino acids long. Trimming removed 2 bases from V and 7 bases from J, with 8 bases in between. The CDR3 coding sequence is TGTGCCAGTAGTATACTACGGGGGACCCAGTACTTC. Translation: CASSILRGTQYF.

The J gene is TRBJ1-6, the V gene TRBV19; D uncertain. Germline-derived CDR1 and CDR2 are LNHDA and SQIVND (reference sequence). V was cut by 0 bases and J by 7 bases, with 10 bases left in between. CDR3 length: 15 residues. The CDR3 region has the DNA TGTGCCAGTAGTATAGATCGCGCTGAAAATTCACCCCTCCACTTT. It translates to CASSIDRAENSPLHF.

This chain uses TRBV18 with TRBJ1-2; perhaps TRBD1 as D (5 bases). V was shortened by 1 base and J by 7 bases, with 7 bases between the two germline ends. Germline V gives CDR1 KGHSH, CDR2 LQKENI. This CDR3 is 12 amino acids long. The CDR3 bases are TGTGCCAGCTCACCACAGGACACTGGCTACACCTTC. This codes for CASSPQDTGYTF.

This chain links TRBV19 with TRBJ1-1; 7 bases map to TRBD1. V was clipped by 8 bases and J by 0 bases; unmatched bases: 6. The CDR3 loop spans 14 amino acids. Germline loops: CDR1 LNHDA, CDR2 SQIVND (reference sequence). The CDR3 reads CASARDRMNTEAFF. The DNA of the CDR3 is TGTGCCAGTGCAAGGGACAGAATGAACACTGAAGCTTTCTTT.

V usage is TRBV2 and J usage is TRBJ2-5; 10 bases are shared with TRBD1. The CDR3 covers 16 residues. V lost 6 bases and J lost 2; bases outside the gene matches: 9. Germline V CDR1 and CDR2: SNHLY, FYNNEI. Written as DNA, the CDR3 is TGTGCCAGCAGGACTAGATCGGACAGGGGGCAAGAGACCCAGTACTTC. It codes for CASRTRSDRGQETQYF.

The chain is built from TRBV6-5 and TRBJ2-7, with TRBD2 identical over 9 bases. The CDR3 sequence is 14 residues long. CDR1 and CDR2 from the germline V gene are MNHEY and SVGAGI. V was pared by 10 bases and J by 4 bases, with 11 bases of the junction left unmatched. The DNA of the CDR3 is TGTGCCACTAAACCGGGACTAGCTGTGTACGAGCAGTACTTC. Its translation is CATKPGLAVYEQYF.

This sequence joins TRBV30 and TRBJ2-2, with 7 bases lining up with TRBD2. The CDR3 totals 17 residues. Germline V gene data show CDR1 as GTSNPN and CDR2 as SVGIG (reference sequence). Trimming removed 6 bases from V and 4 bases from J; junction bases left unmatched: 17. Here the CDR3 DNA reads TGTGCCTGTGCGTTCCCCCAGTGGGGGGGAGGCACCGGGGAGCTGTTTTTT. Its protein product is CACAFPQWGGGTGELFF.

J is TRBJ1-1 and V is TRBV29-1; a possible D gene is TRBD1 (6 bases). This CDR3 comprises 13 residues. Deletions cut 7 bases from V and 0 bases from J, with 12 bases between. In germline, CDR1 is SQVTM, CDR2 ANQGSEA. This CDR3 is CSGGQNMNTEAFF. CDR3 sequence (DNA): TGCAGCGGAGGACAGAATATGAACACTGAAGCTTTCTTT.